One and the same sample provided the 6 T cell receptor beta chains below, sequenced in a study of molecular identifiers for immune sequencing clone quantification. MiXCR, applied by TCRdb to the PCR reads, yields one record per CDR3 protein. Here the sample spans under 800,000 distinct CDR3 sequences, around 25% being singletons. The sequenced sample was naive CD8+ T cells from blood, with Jurkat cell RNA spiked in. Indicated subset: FACS-sorted CD8+CD4-CCR7+CD45RA+ naive T cells. The receptors originated from a human donor in good health. Some libraries in this study had Jurkat cell RNA spiked in.

In regard to this clonotype: Lacking the conserved final phenylalanine or tryptophan, this CDR3 likely reflects a read error. The V call is TRBV7-3, the J call TRBJ2-5; D might be TRBD2 (6 bases). Germline V gene lookup returns CDR1 SGHTA and CDR2 FQGTGA. Between the trimmed V and J ends, which lost 5 bases and 4 bases, there was a span of 14 bases. The CDR3 sequence is 14 residues long. The CDR3 coding sequence is TGTGCCAGCAGCCCCCGTGGGGGAGGAGAGACCCAGTACTAC. It codes for CASSPRGGGETQYY.

This clonotype has just a few counts. V and J are TRBV20-1 and TRBJ2-7; 10 bases are shared with TRBD2. Per germline, CDR1 DFQATT and CDR2 SNEGSKA (reference sequence). This CDR3 is 14 amino acids long. V was clipped by 3 bases and J by 1 base; unmatched bases: 3. CDR3: CSARALAGSYEQYF. CDR3 DNA sequence: TGCAGTGCTAGGGCACTAGCGGGATCCTACGAGCAGTACTTC.

The chain employs TRBV12-3 or TRBV12-4 and TRBJ2-1, with 12 bases identical to TRBD2. The CDR3 runs to 16 residues. Trimming cost V 6 bases and J 7 bases; bases outside gene matches: 10. The CDR3 DNA follows: TGTGCCAGCAGACCGACCCTAGCGGGGGGGTGGAATGAGCAGTTCTTC. It translates to CASRPTLAGGWNEQFF.

At least ten counts were recorded for this clonotype. This chain connects TRBV27 to TRBJ2-3; the D is unclear. The V and J ends lost 1 base and 0 bases respectively, with 8 bases between them. This CDR3 is 15 amino acids long. Looked up from germline, CDR1 is MNHEY and CDR2 is SMNVEV (reference sequence). CDR3: CASSLLPYSTDTQYF. The CDR3 coding sequence is TGTGCCAGCAGTTTATTACCTTATAGCACAGATACGCAGTATTTT.

This clonotype appeared a few times. This rearrangement joins TRBV10-3 to TRBJ1-1; D may be TRBD1 (5 bases). Germline values: CDR1 ENHRY, CDR2 SYGVKD. Trimming shortened V by 2 bases and J by 2 bases, and 9 bases separated the two germline ends. The CDR3 loop spans 14 amino acids. CDR3 sequence: CAISELGQNTEAFF. The CDR3 nucleotides read TGTGCCATCAGTGAGCTAGGACAAAACACTGAAGCTTTCTTT.

The count of this clonotype is one. In DNA, the CDR3 is TGTGCCAGCAGTGAACAGGGTTACACCGGGGAGCTGTTTTTT. This sequence encodes CASSEQGYTGELFF. V gene TRBV25-1 combines with J gene TRBJ2-2; a weak D match, TRBD1 (5 bases). V lost 2 bases and J 3 bases, leaving 7 bases between the germline ends. The CDR3 has 14 amino acids. Germline V CDR1 and CDR2: MGHDK, SYGVNS.